The 25 T cell receptor beta chains below were found in one sample sequenced in a study of T cell repertoires in cytomegalovirus infection. Using its own MiXCR run on the reads, TCRdb lists one record per CDR3 protein. The sample has 110,000 to 150,000 distinct CDR3 sequences; 32% are singletons. These TCRs are of unknown antigen specificity. Source: CD8+ T cells from cultured PBMCs, taken from culture after CMV antigen stimulation. The receptors stem from a human donor in good health (CMV status not recorded). Some clones in this sample may be carry-over from other donors' samples.

This clonotype was counted many times. The chain has TRBV9 and TRBJ2-3, with D uncertain. The CDR3 runs 13 residues. CDR1 and CDR2 from the germline V gene are SGDLS and YYNGEE. V was pared by 4 bases and J by 2 bases, with 8 bases between. The CDR3 is CASSPAITDTQYF. CDR3 sequence (DNA): TGTGCCAGCAGCCCTGCGATCACAGATACGCAGTATTTT.

This sequence joins TRBV20-1 and TRBJ1-5; D is uncertain. Looked up from germline, CDR1 is DFQATT and CDR2 is SNEGSKA (reference sequence). CDR3 length: 16 residues. The V end was cut by 5 bases, the J end by 1 base, with 18 bases between. In DNA, the CDR3 is TGCAGTGCTTTCGGGGTTACTCCGGCCAGCAATCAGCCCCAGCATTTT. Translated: CSAFGVTPASNQPQHF.

This clonotype was found a few times. This chain joins TRBV7-8 and TRBJ2-7; D gene uncertain. Germline loops: CDR1 SGHVS, CDR2 FQNEAQ. Between the trimmed V and J ends, which lost 1 base and 2 bases, there was a span of 6 bases. This CDR3 has 13 amino acids. This CDR3 is CASSLEETYEQYF. The CDR3 nucleotides are TGTGCCAGCAGCTTAGAGGAGACCTACGAGCAGTACTTC.

This clonotype was seen many times. The V call is TRBV5-5, the J call TRBJ2-5, with D possibly TRBD1 on 6 matching bases. Per the germline V gene, CDR1 is SGHKS and CDR2 is YYEKEE (reference sequence). The CDR3 runs to 15 residues. Between the trimmed V and J ends, which lost 1 base and 5 bases, there was a span of 15 bases. As DNA, the CDR3 is TGTGCCAGCAGCTTGTCGCAGGGGAGTTTGGAGACCCAGTACTTC. It codes for CASSLSQGSLETQYF.

This clonotype showed up many times. The chain uses TRBV6-6 and TRBJ2-1; D remains ambiguous. Germline loops: CDR1 MNHNY, CDR2 SVGAGI (reference sequence). The CDR3 is made up of 12 amino acids. Trimming removed 4 bases at V and 7 bases at J, with 8 bases between. CDR3 bases: TGTGCCAGCAGTTTGACGGCAAATGAGCAGTTCTTC. Its translation: CASSLTANEQFF.

J is TRBJ1-1 and V is TRBV27; D is ambiguous. Germline lookup yields CDR1 MNHEY and CDR2 SMNVEV (reference sequence). Trimming stripped 10 bases from V and 2 bases from J, with 17 bases between. The CDR3 totals 14 residues. The DNA of the CDR3 is TGTGCCAACAGCAACCGCTTGGCAAACACTGAAGCTTTCTTT. Protein: CANSNRLANTEAFF.

In the case of this clonotype: A much larger clone differs from this one at a single base, so this may be a read error. This chain joins TRBV7-2 and TRBJ1-4; D not certain. Germline lookup yields CDR1 SGHTA and CDR2 FQGNSA. The CDR3 consists of 14 residues. The CDR3 nucleotides read TGTGTCAGCAGCTTAGTGGTGTCGGGAGAAAAACTGTTTTTT. This codes for CVSSLVVSGEKLFF.

This clonotype came up a few times. The CDR3, as DNA: TGTGCCAGCAGCTTAGCAGGACAGGGGGATACGCAGTATTTT. It encodes CASSLAGQGDTQYF. V gene TRBV7-9 combines with J gene TRBJ2-3, with 9 bases identical to TRBD1. After removal of 0 bases from V and 6 bases from J, the junction contained 1 base not matched to a gene. The CDR3 sequence is 14 residues long. The germline CDR1 and CDR2 sequences are SEHNR and FQNEAQ (reference sequence).

The chain uses TRBV4-1 and TRBJ2-7; D uncertain. Germline CDR1 and CDR2: MGHRA and YSYEKL. This CDR3 comprises 13 residues. Trimming took off 1 base at V and 7 bases at J, with 11 bases between the two ends. The CDR3 loop is CASSQVGFYEQYF. Written as DNA, the CDR3 is TGCGCCAGCAGCCAAGTAGGGTTCTATGAGCAGTACTTC.

A note on this clonotype: One junction end does not reproduce the germline sequence, and a read error may be involved. V gene TRBV11-2 combines with J gene TRBJ2-1; D gene uncertain. CDR3 size: 11 residues. The V gene's germline CDR1 is SGHAT and CDR2 FQNNGV. The CDR3 coding sequence is TGTGCCAGCAGCTTAGGAGTCCCCCGCGTCTTC. It codes for CASSLGVPRVF.

This clonotype was seen only a few times. The V gene is TRBV11-1, the J gene TRBJ1-1; D is uncertain. Looked up from germline, CDR1 is SGHAT and CDR2 is FQDESV (reference sequence). The V end was cut by 5 bases, the J end by 6 bases, with 10 bases between. This CDR3 comprises 12 residues. DNA for the CDR3: TGTGCCAGCAGCATCGGGGAGTCTGAAGCTTTCTTT. Translating it yields CASSIGESEAFF.

This clonotype was detected a few times. This chain connects TRBV7-9 to TRBJ2-7, with a weak D call TRBD2 (6 bases). The CDR3 totals 13 residues. Trimming removed 5 bases at V and 7 bases at J, with 15 bases between. CDR1 and CDR2 from the germline V gene are SEHNR and FQNEAQ (reference sequence). The CDR3 is CASSRGDRGEQYF. CDR3 coding DNA: TGTGCCAGCAGCAGAGGCGATCGGGGGGAGCAGTACTTC.

The chain joins TRBV23-1 to TRBJ2-1, with D uncertain. TRBV23-1 is classed as an ORF, of uncertain function. Trimming cost V 4 bases and J 5 bases, with 9 bases left between them. There are 13 residues in the CDR3. CDR3 in amino acids: CASSPRPNNEQFF. The CDR3, as DNA: TGCGCCAGCAGTCCACGTCCCAACAATGAGCAGTTCTTC.

This clonotype showed up just a few times. The J gene is TRBJ2-1, the V gene TRBV6-5; a weak D match, TRBD2 (5 bases). Germline CDR1 reads MNHEY; CDR2 reads SVGAGI. This CDR3 has 15 residues. V lost 6 bases, J lost 0 bases, and 12 bases lay in between. The chain's CDR3 is CASRLSGYSYNEQFF. CDR3 bases: TGTGCCAGCAGACTGAGCGGATACTCCTACAATGAGCAGTTCTTC.

This clonotype was recorded a few times. This chain uses TRBV4-3 with TRBJ2-5; 10 bases are shared with TRBD2. The CDR3 length is 15 residues. The germline gives CDR1 LGHNA, CDR2 YSLEER. V dropped 2 bases and J dropped 2; count of bases not matched to a gene: 2. The CDR3 nucleotides are TGCGCCAGCAGCCAATGGACTAGCGGTCAAGAGACCCAGTACTTC. This gives the protein CASSQWTSGQETQYF.

This chain uses TRBV20-1 with TRBJ2-2; 9 positions match TRBD1. The CDR3 totals 13 residues. CDR1 is DFQATT, CDR2 SNEGSKA, per germline (reference sequence). V dropped 6 bases and J dropped 3; count of bases not matched to a gene: 2. The CDR3 here is CSARQGDTGELFF. In DNA, the CDR3 is TGCAGTGCCCGACAGGGGGACACCGGGGAGCTGTTTTTT.

This clonotype was seen a few times. The chain joins TRBV6-5 to TRBJ2-1; D is perhaps TRBD1 or TRBD2 (6 bases each). The CDR3 runs 15 residues. Germline V gene data show CDR1 as MNHEY and CDR2 as SVGAGI. V was shortened by 5 bases and J by 1 base, with 12 bases between the two germline ends. The CDR3, as DNA: TGTGCCAGCAGTCAAGGGGGGAGGTCCTACAATGAGCAGTTCTTC. Its translation is CASSQGGRSYNEQFF.

The chain joins TRBV6-2 or TRBV6-3 to TRBJ2-7; 11 bases match TRBD2. The V segment lost 6 bases and the J segment 3 bases; nucleotides outside the gene matches: 10. Germline values: CDR1 MNHEY, CDR2 SVGEGT. The CDR3 covers 16 residues. CDR3 DNA: TGTGCCAGCAGCGACAGACTAGCGGGGATATACTACGAGCAGTACTTC. Amino acids: CASSDRLAGIYYEQYF.

V usage is TRBV7-9 and J usage is TRBJ2-5, with D possibly TRBD2 on 5 matching bases. V shed 6 bases and J shed 4 bases, with 18 bases lying between them. CDR1 is SEHNR, CDR2 FQNEAQ, per germline (reference sequence). The CDR3 loop spans 15 amino acids. As DNA, the CDR3 is TGTGCCAGCAGGGCTCTTAGCCTAGCAGTAGAGACCCAGTACTTC. As protein: CASRALSLAVETQYF.

The chain uses TRBV6-5 and TRBJ2-5; 12 positions agree with TRBD2. Per germline, CDR1 MNHEY and CDR2 SVGAGI. Losses at the gene ends were 4 bases for V and 4 bases for J; bases not matched to a gene: 4. The CDR3 is 15 amino acids. For the CDR3, the DNA is TGTGCCAGCAGTTCTAGCGGGGGGGCCAGAGAGACCCAGTACTTC. Translating it yields CASSSSGGARETQYF.

The chain links TRBV29-1 to TRBJ1-2; D not resolved. The CDR3 is made up of 12 amino acids. The V gene lost 3 bases and the J gene lost 7 bases, with 12 bases spanning the gap. CDR1 is SQVTM, CDR2 ANQGSEA, per germline. The CDR3, as DNA: TGCAGCGTTGAGTCAGGACCACTTGGCTACACCTTC. This translates into CSVESGPLGYTF.

This clonotype was counted between two and nine times. J is TRBJ2-7 and V is TRBV27, with 9 bases that match TRBD2. The germline V gene has CDR1 MNHEY and CDR2 SMNVEV (reference sequence). V trimming: 6 bases; J trimming: 2 bases; junction bases outside the gene matches: 11. The length of the CDR3 is 16 residues. Here the CDR3 reads CASRPNLAGDAYEQYF. The CDR3, as DNA: TGTGCCAGCAGGCCCAATTTAGCGGGGGACGCCTACGAGCAGTACTTC.

This clonotype was counted a few times. The V and J genes are TRBV7-9 and TRBJ2-2; possible D gene TRBD1, 6 bases. V was cut by 4 bases and J by 7 bases, with 19 bases left in between. This CDR3 has 16 residues. CDR1 and CDR2 from the germline V gene are SEHNR and FQNEAQ (reference sequence). This CDR3 reads CASSSPTRTAHGELFF. CDR3 DNA: TGTGCCAGCAGCTCGCCGACTCGGACAGCGCACGGGGAGCTGTTTTTT.

In this sample, this clonotype turned up a few times. This sequence joins TRBV15 and TRBJ1-5; the D gene is possibly TRBD1 (5 bases). CDR1 and CDR2 from the germline V gene are LNHNV and YYDKDF (reference sequence). Trimming took 5 bases from V and 7 from J, leaving 21 bases between them. CDR3 size: 16 residues. CDR3 bases: TGTGCCACCAGCGACTACCCCACCGGGGACGGCCAGCCCCAGCATTTT. Encoded protein: CATSDYPTGDGQPQHF.

This clonotype was seen only a few times. DNA of the CDR3: TGTGCCAGCAGCTCACCTTCTGAGGGGCTCTACGAGCAGTACTTC. Translation gives CASSSPSEGLYEQYF. The genes are TRBV7-2 and TRBJ2-7; possibly TRBD1 or TRBD2 for D (5 bases each). Trimming left V 4 bases short and J 3 bases short, with 16 bases between. Germline CDR1 reads SGHTA; CDR2 reads FQGNSA. This CDR3 region has 15 residues.